This is a list of T cell receptor beta chains from one sample in a study of T cell responses to AZD1222 COVID-19 vaccine. Here immunoSEQ multiplex PCR was the method, and the copy in TCRdb shows in-frame clones only, minus some. The sample records 50,000 to 65,000 clones, less than 90% being singletons. The input for sequencing was peripheral blood, taken 28 days after the second AZD1222 dose. The receptors stem from an adult who received the AZD1222 COVID-19 vaccine. Both conserved end residues are part of each CDR3. D genes are given only for firm matches. Clone size is shown for a subset of rows, as once, few, many or a class of expanded clone.

clone size	V gene	J gene	D gene	CDR3 protein	CDR3 DNA
NA	TRBV7-2	TRBJ2-1	NA	CASSLDSPMQFF	TGTGCCAGCAGCTTGGACTCGCCGATGCAGTTCTTC
NA	TRBV2	TRBJ2-3	TRBD2	CASTRTSSPFSTDTQYF	TGTGCCAGCACCCGGACTAGTTCCCCCTTTAGCACAGATACGCAGTATTTT
once	TRBV7-7	TRBJ1-4	TRBD1	CASSSGQAAKLFF	TGTGCTAGCAGCTCGGGACAGGCGGCAAAACTGTTTTTT
NA	TRBV4-1	TRBJ2-7	TRBD2	CASSQDRGGVYEQYF	TGCGCCAGCAGCCAAGACCGGGGAGGGGTATACGAGCAGTACTTC
NA	TRBV5-1	TRBJ1-2	NA	CASSLLAEDYGYTF	TGCGCCAGCAGCTTGCTGGCAGAAGACTATGGCTACACCTTC
NA	TRBV30	TRBJ1-1	NA	CAWSWLANTEAFF	TGTGCCTGGAGTTGGTTAGCGAACACTGAAGCTTTCTTT
NA	TRBV7-2	TRBJ2-6	TRBD2	CASSGGISGANVLTF	TGTGCCTCTTCGGGGGGGATCTCTGGGGCCAACGTCCTGACTTTC
NA	TRBV28	TRBJ2-5	NA	CASSFPGAGTQYF	TGTGCCAGCAGTTTCCCCGGCGCCGGGACCCAGTACTTC
NA	TRBV6-1	TRBJ1-2	NA	CASSEQDSPYGYTF	TGTGCCAGCAGTGAGCAGGACAGCCCCTATGGCTACACCTTC
once	TRBV18	TRBJ2-7	TRBD1	CASSPPGTAPSTYEQYF	TGTGCCAGCTCACCACCCGGGACAGCCCCCTCTACCTACGAGCAGTACTTC
NA	TRBV12-3/TRBV12-4	TRBJ2-5	TRBD2	CASSSGGGETQYF	TGTGCCAGCAGTAGCGGGGGAGGTGAGACCCAGTACTTC
NA	TRBV6-5	TRBJ1-3	NA	CASSPRPGGNTIYF	TGTGCCAGCAGTCCTCGACCCGGTGGAAACACCATATATTTT
NA	TRBV5-1	TRBJ2-7	TRBD1	CASRGDRGPQYF	TGCGCCAGCAGGGGAGACAGGGGGCCGCAGTACTTC
NA	TRBV7-9	TRBJ1-1	NA	CASSYRGGTEAFF	TGTGCCAGCAGCTATAGGGGTGGGACTGAAGCTTTCTTT
once	TRBV18	TRBJ2-3	NA	CASSPPLGQGTDTQYF	TGTGCCAGCTCACCACCGCTAGGCCAGGGAACAGATACGCAGTATTTT
NA	TRBV18	TRBJ1-6	NA	CASSHQSGHYNSPLHF	TGTGCCAGCTCTCACCAGTCAGGTCATTATAATTCACCCCTCCACTTT
NA	TRBV7-9	TRBJ2-7	TRBD1	CASSSDRGTYEQYF	TGTGCCAGCAGCTCCGACAGGGGGACCTACGAGCAGTACTTC
NA	TRBV5-8	TRBJ2-3	NA	CASSFTEDTDTQYF	TGTGCCAGCAGCTTTACTGAGGACACAGATACGCAGTATTTT
few	TRBV7-3	TRBJ2-1	NA	CASSPEGGGSEQFF	TGTGCCAGCAGCCCCGAAGGCGGAGGGAGTGAGCAGTTCTTC
NA	TRBV2	TRBJ2-7	TRBD2	CASTPRPYSGSGPYEQYF	TGTGCCAGCACCCCTCGACCTTATAGCGGGAGTGGCCCCTACGAGCAGTACTTC
NA	TRBV19	TRBJ1-2	TRBD1	CASSPPSPTGADGYTF	TGTGCCAGTAGTCCCCCCTCCCCTACAGGGGCTGATGGCTACACCTTC
NA	TRBV28	TRBJ1-2	NA	CASSWEGGYTF	TGTGCCAGCAGTTGGGAGGGTGGCTACACCTTC
few	TRBV6-5	TRBJ1-6	NA	CASSRGAPYNSPLHF	TGTGCCAGCAGTCGGGGGGCCCCTTATAATTCACCCCTCCACTTT
NA	TRBV19	TRBJ2-2	TRBD2	CASSIELSGGAVTGELFF	TGTGCCAGTAGTATCGAACTGAGCGGGGGGGCGGTCACCGGGGAGCTGTTTTTT
NA	TRBV19	TRBJ1-1	NA	CASSVGTEAFF	TGTGCCAGTAGTGTGGGGACTGAAGCTTTCTTT
NA	TRBV7-2	TRBJ2-5	NA	CASNTRVGETQYF	TGTGCCAGCAACACGCGAGTAGGGGAGACCCAGTACTTC
NA	TRBV11-3	TRBJ2-3	NA	CASSFFGDTQYF	TGTGCCAGCAGCTTCTTTGGAGATACGCAGTATTTT
NA	TRBV25-1	TRBJ1-4	NA	CASREAGTSRGLNEKLFF	TGTGCCAGCAGGGAGGCCGGGACATCACGAGGGCTTAATGAAAAACTGTTTTTT
NA	TRBV19	TRBJ2-1	NA	CASSDNPVRIYEQFF	TGTGCCAGTAGTGACAATCCCGTTCGCATATATGAGCAGTTCTTC
few	TRBV19	TRBJ2-3	TRBD2	CASSPRGSGLSTDTQYF	TGTGCCAGTAGTCCTCGAGGTAGCGGGCTTAGCACAGATACGCAGTATTTT
NA	TRBV10-3	TRBJ2-3	TRBD1	CAISRTGKDTQYF	TGTGCCATCAGTCGGACAGGGAAAGATACGCAGTATTTT
NA	TRBV6-2/TRBV6-3	TRBJ2-7	NA	CASSYMGSGTSYEQYF	TGTGCCAGCAGTTACATGGGTAGCGGAACTTCCTACGAGCAGTACTTC
NA	TRBV5-5	TRBJ2-1	NA	CASSLVGQDYNEQFF	TGTGCCAGCAGCTTGGTTGGACAAGATTACAATGAGCAGTTCTTC
NA	TRBV5-6	TRBJ2-7	NA	CASSTSMEQYF	TGTGCCAGCAGCACTTCAATGGAGCAGTACTTC
NA	TRBV24-1	TRBJ2-3	TRBD1	CATSDSGTGFADTQYF	TGTGCCACCAGTGATTCCGGGACAGGGTTTGCAGATACGCAGTATTTT
NA	TRBV28	TRBJ2-3	NA	CASSSGDRSDTQYF	TGTGCCAGCAGCTCGGGAGATCGGTCAGATACGCAGTATTTT
NA	TRBV7-2	TRBJ1-2	NA	CASSLVPPGGHGYTF	TGTGCCAGCAGCTTAGTCCCCCCCGGGGGGCATGGCTACACCTTC
NA	TRBV3-1/TRBV3-2	TRBJ1-5	NA	CASSSGFQPQHF	TGTGCCAGCAGTAGTGGGTTTCAGCCCCAGCATTTT
NA	TRBV18	TRBJ1-3	TRBD1	CASSSSTGDHTIYF	TGTGCCAGCTCATCTTCGACAGGGGATCACACCATATATTTT
NA	TRBV30	TRBJ2-3	TRBD1	CAWSGGQGKSTDTQYF	TGTGCCTGGAGTGGGGGACAGGGGAAAAGCACAGATACGCAGTATTTT
NA	TRBV6-5	TRBJ1-1	TRBD1	CASSYLGQGGGAFF	TGTGCCAGCAGTTACCTCGGACAGGGGGGGGGAGCTTTCTTT
NA	TRBV9	TRBJ2-1	NA	CASSVASFNEQFF	TGTGCCAGCAGCGTAGCTAGCTTCAATGAGCAGTTCTTC
once	TRBV18	TRBJ2-2	NA	CASSPTDTRAGELFF	TGTGCCAGCTCACCCACGGACACAAGAGCCGGGGAGCTGTTTTTT
once	TRBV19	TRBJ2-6	NA	CASSIGTVGANVLTF	TGTGCCAGTAGTATAGGGACAGTTGGGGCCAACGTCCTGACTTTC